This entry concerns a single TCR beta chain. The antigen remains undetermined. Trimming removed 3 bases at V and 0 bases at J, with 11 bases between. CDR3 length: 15 amino acids. The V gene's germline CDR1 is KGHSH and CDR2 LQKENI. The data were taken from a study of shared clonotypes between healthy human individuals. Turning to the study itself: Used for every donor were three CD4 naive, three CD4 memory, two CD8 naive and one CD8 memory plate. Study-level findings and limits: Large sequencing depth failed to make sorted-subset sequencing complete, rarefaction showed.

In replicate PCRs of sorted subsets, approximately 210 ng DNA, about 30,000 T cell genomes, was used. Sequencing was performed with immunoSEQ multiplex PCR; in TCRdb, only in-frame clones are kept and a portion is missing. The sample has about 690,000 clones, 90% seen once. With CCR7-negative CD45RA+ TemRA cells, CD45RO+ cells were combined in CD8 memory. Specimen: memory CD8+ T cells from PBMCs. The subset was: CD45RO+ cells pooled with CCR7-negative TemRA cells. The origin of this receptor is a man aged 18-30 years in good health. Some clones in this sample may be carry-over from other donors' samples. The chain employs TRBV18 and TRBJ1-1; TRBD1 might be the D (6 bases). The CDR3 DNA is TGTGCCAGCTCACCGGGGGCTCCCTTGAACACTGAAGCTTTCTTT. Its translation is CASSPGAPLNTEAFF.